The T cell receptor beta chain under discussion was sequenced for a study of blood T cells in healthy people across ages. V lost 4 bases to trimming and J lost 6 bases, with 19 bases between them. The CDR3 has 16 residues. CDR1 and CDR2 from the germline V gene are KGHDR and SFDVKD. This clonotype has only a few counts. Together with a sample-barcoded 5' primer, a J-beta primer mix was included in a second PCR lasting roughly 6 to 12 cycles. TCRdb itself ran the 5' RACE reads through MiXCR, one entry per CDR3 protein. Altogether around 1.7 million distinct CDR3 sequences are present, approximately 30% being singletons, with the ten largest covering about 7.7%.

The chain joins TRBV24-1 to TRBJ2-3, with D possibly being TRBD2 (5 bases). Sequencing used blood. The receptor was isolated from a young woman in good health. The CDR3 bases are TGTGCCACCAGTGACTCCAGCTGGTCGACTACCGATACGCAGTATTTT. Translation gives CATSDSSWSTTDTQYF.